Presented here are 17 T cell receptor beta chains from one specimen sequenced in a study of blood T cell repertoires in COVID-19. Data came from immunoSEQ multiplex PCR; TCRdb stores just in-frame clones and leaves some out. This repertoire shows about 150,000 clones, roughly 90% found once; its top ten account for 4%. The sample was PBMCs or T cells enriched from blood (not recorded which). All receptors come from a woman in her thirties or forties who had been exposed to COVID-19.

CDR3 nucleotide sequence: TGTGCCATCCGGCGGGGGCTCGGCTATGGCTACACCTTC. Translation: CAIRRGLGYGYTF. The V call is TRBV19, the J call TRBJ1-2; a weak D match, TRBD1 (6 bases). This CDR3 has 13 residues. With 10 bases removed from V and 4 bases from J, the gap between germline ends came to 16 bases. The germline V gene encodes CDR1 LNHDA and CDR2 SQIVND (reference sequence).

The V and J genes are TRBV27 and TRBJ1-1; D may be TRBD1 (5 bases). The CDR3 runs to 14 residues. Germline assignment: CDR1 MNHEY and CDR2 SMNVEV (reference sequence). The V end lost 1 base, the J end lost 1 base, and 7 bases lay between the germline ends. Here the CDR3 DNA reads TGTGCCAGCAGTTTATTAGGGGCGAACACTGAAGCTTTCTTT. Translating gives CASSLLGANTEAFF.

The V call is TRBV7-6, the J call TRBJ2-2, with 7 bases that match TRBD1. Germline CDR1 and CDR2: SGHVS and FNYEAQ. There are 16 residues in the CDR3. V trimming: 0 bases; J trimming: 0 bases; junction bases outside the gene matches: 1. CDR3 bases: TGTGCCAGCAGCTTAGCAGGGGGCGCGAACACCGGGGAGCTGTTTTTT. Its protein product is CASSLAGGANTGELFF.

This sequence joins TRBV9 and TRBJ2-2, with a weak D call TRBD1 (6 bases). V lost 2 bases and J 3 bases, leaving 11 bases between the germline ends. This CDR3 spans 15 amino acids. The germline gives CDR1 SGDLS, CDR2 YYNGEE. The CDR3 region is CASSVETGHTGELFF. The CDR3 bases are TGTGCCAGCAGCGTTGAAACAGGGCACACCGGGGAGCTGTTTTTT. Combining the CDR3 with reference TRBV9 and TRBJ2-2 gives the whole variable domain DSGVTQTPKHLITATGQRVTLRCSPRSGDLSVYWYQQSLDQGLQFLIQYYNGEERAKGNILERFSAQQFPDLHSELNLSSLELGDSALYFCASSVETGHTGELFFGEGSRLTVL.

The chain uses TRBV7-9 and TRBJ2-1, with 8 bases aligning to TRBD2. The CDR3 consists of 17 residues. V shed 1 base, J shed 7 bases, and the junction held 12 bases outside the gene matches. CDR1 and CDR2 from the germline V gene are SEHNR and FQNEAQ (reference sequence). The CDR3: CASSLGGAGVPFNEQFF. The CDR3 coding sequence is TGTGCCAGCAGCTTAGGTGGAGCGGGAGTCCCTTTTAATGAGCAGTTCTTC.

The gene calls are TRBV12-3 or TRBV12-4 and TRBJ1-6; unclear D gene. V lost 5 bases and J 4 bases, leaving 6 bases between the germline ends. There are 13 residues in the CDR3. The CDR3 reads CASSSSYNSPLHF. For the CDR3, the DNA is TGTGCCAGCAGTAGTAGTTATAATTCACCCCTCCACTTT.

The rearrangement joins TRBV6-2 or TRBV6-3 to TRBJ2-2; a possible D gene is TRBD1 (6 bases). Trimming took 6 bases from V and 7 from J, leaving 18 bases between them. This CDR3 spans 15 amino acids. Germline V gene data show CDR1 as MNHEY and CDR2 as SVGEGT. This CDR3 is CASSQTNRVHGELFF. The DNA for the CDR3 is TGTGCCAGCAGCCAAACGAACAGGGTTCACGGGGAGCTGTTTTTT.

This chain uses TRBV6-2 or TRBV6-3 with TRBJ1-2; TRBD1 agrees at 8 bases. Germline assignment: CDR1 MNHEY and CDR2 SVGEGT. The CDR3 totals 12 residues. The ends lost 5 bases at V and 8 bases at J; junction bases unmatched: 4. The CDR3 sequence is CASSGQGRGYTF. CDR3 bases: TGTGCCAGCAGTGGACAGGGAAGGGGCTACACCTTC.

This clone was recorded only once. J is TRBJ2-2 and V is TRBV28, with D perhaps TRBD1 (7 bases). The germline gives CDR1 MDHEN, CDR2 SYDVKM. V lost 6 bases, J lost 4 bases, and 15 bases lay in between. The CDR3 loop spans 15 amino acids. CDR3 bases: TGTGCCAGCAGCCAGACAGGGCGGGGCACCGGGGAGCTGTTTTTT. Its protein is CASSQTGRGTGELFF. Complete variable domain (other parts from reference TRBV28 and TRBJ2-2): DVKVTQSSRYLVKRTGEKVFLECVQDMDHENMFWYRQDPGLGLRLIYFSYDVKMKEKGDIPEGYSVSREKKERFSLILESASTNQTSMYLCASSQTGRGTGELFFGEGSRLTVL.

The chain recombines TRBV7-2 with TRBJ1-5, with D possibly TRBD1 on 6 matching bases. CDR3 length: 13 amino acids. V was pared by 5 bases and J by 6 bases, with 11 bases between. Germline V gives CDR1 SGHTA, CDR2 FQGNSA. The CDR3 loop reads CASSATGFQPQHF. The CDR3 bases are TGTGCCAGCAGCGCCACAGGGTTTCAGCCCCAGCATTTT.

This chain joins TRBV29-1 and TRBJ2-7; 13 positions match TRBD2. Germline CDR1 reads SQVTM; CDR2 reads ANQGSEA. V trimming: 6 bases; J trimming: 0 bases; junction bases outside the gene matches: 2. This CDR3 has 14 amino acids. CDR3 nucleotides: TGCAGCGTCAGGACTAGCGGGGGCTCCTACGAGCAGTACTTC. It encodes CSVRTSGGSYEQYF.

V is TRBV19 and J is TRBJ1-1; TRBD1 aligns across 8 bases. Unmatched junction bases numbered 4, after V lost 5 bases and J lost 5 bases. This CDR3 region has 13 residues. Germline V gene sequence: CDR1 LNHDA, CDR2 SQIVND (reference sequence). CDR3 sequence (DNA): TGTGCCAGTAGTGCTACAGGGGGGACTGAAGCTTTCTTT. Amino acids: CASSATGGTEAFF.

The rearrangement joins TRBV10-3 to TRBJ2-5; 13 bases match TRBD2. The V and J ends lost 2 bases and 4 bases, in that order; junction bases with no gene match: 13. There are 19 residues in the CDR3. The germline CDR1 and CDR2 sequences are ENHRY and SYGVKD. This CDR3 is CAISEPFTSGRAKGETQYF. The CDR3 DNA is TGTGCCATCAGTGAGCCATTTACTAGCGGGAGGGCCAAGGGAGAGACCCAGTACTTC.

V is TRBV5-1 and J is TRBJ1-1; D unresolved. The germline V gene encodes CDR1 SGHRS and CDR2 YFSETQ. V gave up 0 bases and J gave up 2 bases, with 14 bases separating them. The CDR3 has 16 residues. The CDR3 spells CASSLGQALTNTEAFF. The CDR3 nucleotides read TGCGCCAGCAGCTTGGGCCAGGCCCTTACTAACACTGAAGCTTTCTTT.

The sample holds a few counts of this clone. The chain links TRBV5-3 to TRBJ2-7; 7 nucleotides align to TRBD2. TRBV5-3 is sorted into the ORF group, with uncertain function. J was trimmed by 2 bases and V by 3 bases; bases with no gene match: 8. CDR3 length equals 15 residues. This CDR3 reads CARSWCPAGAYEQYF. The CDR3 nucleotides read TGTGCCAGAAGCTGGTGTCCGGCGGGAGCCTACGAGCAGTACTTC.

This sequence joins TRBV28 and TRBJ1-5; 9 positions agree with TRBD1. Germline V CDR1 and CDR2: MDHEN, SYDVKM. The CDR3 length is 17 residues. V lost 6 bases, J lost 2 bases, and 11 bases stayed unmatched. Written as DNA, the CDR3 is TGTGCCAGCAGCCCCGAAACAGGGGGCTTGGGCAATCAGCCCCAGCATTTT. Translating it yields CASSPETGGLGNQPQHF.

The chain links TRBV7-9 to TRBJ1-2; D ambiguous. CDR3 size: 15 residues. With 4 bases removed from V and 3 bases from J, the gap between germline ends came to 15 bases. CDR1 is SEHNR, CDR2 FQNEAQ, per germline (reference sequence). CDR3 coding DNA: TGTGCCAGCAGCTCCCGGGAACGGATTCACTATGGCTACACCTTC. Its protein product is CASSSRERIHYGYTF.